These 28 T cell receptor beta chains originate from one sample sequenced in a study of T cell responses to AZD1222 COVID-19 vaccine (dated by TCRdb to about 2021). The time point label, as the study defines it: about 28 days (+/-7) after the second vaccine dose. Preparation of the library involved the immunoSEQ multiplex PCR assay. Sourced from immuneACCESS, this table was stored by TCRdb with only in-frame sequences that have V and J called. A share of the clones is absent; for the studies checked, an unresolved V gene accounts for under half, and the remainder has no known explanation. The sample has 98,000 or so clones on record, 84% of them singletons. The top ten clonotypes cover 14% of the sample. The sample consisted of peripheral blood, taken 28 days after the second AZD1222 dose. These receptors were taken from an adult who received the AZD1222 COVID-19 vaccine.

V and J are TRBV4-2 and TRBJ2-1; a possible D gene is TRBD2 (6 bases). CDR3 length equals 18 residues. The germline V and J ends were trimmed by 5 bases and 0 bases, with 20 bases remaining between them. The V gene's germline CDR1 is LGHNA and CDR2 YNFKEQ. CDR3 residues: CASSSTNWRDFSYNEQFF. In DNA, the CDR3 is TGTGCCAGCAGCTCCACTAATTGGCGGGACTTCTCCTACAATGAGCAGTTCTTC.

CDR3 in amino acids: CASSLSRLEDYTF. The CDR3, as DNA: TGTGCCAGCAGCTTATCACGGCTGGAAGACTACACCTTC. J is TRBJ1-2 and V is TRBV7-2; D call uncertain. V lost 2 bases and J lost 10, with 14 bases in between. Germline CDR1 is SGHTA and CDR2 is FQGNSA. The length of the CDR3 is 13 residues.

The CDR3 loop reads CAWTSGYYNEQFF. As DNA, the CDR3 is TGTGCCTGGACTAGCGGGTACTACAATGAGCAGTTCTTC. V gene TRBV30 combines with J gene TRBJ2-1; 8 nucleotides line up with TRBD2. Germline CDR1 reads GTSNPN; CDR2 reads SVGIG (reference sequence). The CDR3 runs to 13 residues. After removal of 4 bases from V and 3 bases from J, the junction contained 2 bases not matched to a gene.

This sequence joins TRBV19 and TRBJ1-2, with D unresolved. The CDR3 totals 13 residues. The germline gives CDR1 LNHDA, CDR2 SQIVND (reference sequence). V shed 6 bases and J shed 4 bases, with 12 bases lying between them. CDR3: CASRRGQTYGYTF. Written as DNA, the CDR3 is TGTGCCAGTAGAAGAGGGCAGACCTATGGCTACACCTTC. The complete variable domain, with remaining parts taken from reference TRBV19 and TRBJ1-2, reads DGGITQSPKYLFRKEGQNVTLSCEQNLNHDAMYWYRQDPGQGLRLIYYSQIVNDFQKGDIAEGYSVSREKKESFPLTVTSAQKNPTAFYLCASRRGQTYGYTFGSGTRLTVV.

This chain links TRBV5-8 with TRBJ1-4; D ambiguous. The ends were cut back, 0 bases at V and 7 bases at J, with 10 bases in the middle. The CDR3 loop spans 14 amino acids. CDR1 and CDR2 (germline): SGHTS, YDEGEE. The CDR3 region is CASSLAGFGEKLFF. The CDR3 DNA reads as TGTGCCAGCAGCTTGGCTGGTTTCGGTGAAAAACTGTTTTTT. Full variable domain (outside the CDR3, taken from reference TRBV5-8 and TRBJ1-4): EAGVTQSPTHLIKTRGQQATLRCSPISGHTSVYWYQQALGLGLQFLLWYDEGEERNRGNFPPRFSGRQFPNYSSELNVNALELEDSALYLCASSLAGFGEKLFFGSGTQLSVL.

CDR3 coding DNA: TGTGCCAGCAGCCGACGGAGCGGGGGGGCTAGCACAGATACGCAGTATTTT. It yields the protein CASSRRSGGASTDTQYF. The gene calls are TRBV11-3 and TRBJ2-3; TRBD2 matches 10 bases. Germline values: CDR1 SGHNT, CDR2 YENEEA. This CDR3 is built from 17 residues. The V segment lost 5 bases and the J segment 0 bases; nucleotides outside the gene matches: 8.

This clone was seen more than once but under ten times. The chain uses TRBV2 and TRBJ2-3; 10 nucleotides align to TRBD1. CDR3 size: 14 residues. Unmatched junction bases numbered 11, after V lost 8 bases and J lost 9 bases. Germline CDR1 SNHLY, CDR2 FYNNEI. CDR3 DNA: TGTGCCAGCGGCGGGACAGGGGCCAGCCTAACGCAGTATTTT. It is translated as CASGGTGASLTQYF.

This clone has just one count. The chain carries TRBV4-1 and TRBJ1-3, with D maybe TRBD1 (6 bases). Trimming stripped 1 base from V and 2 bases from J, with 12 bases between. Germline values: CDR1 MGHRA, CDR2 YSYEKL. This CDR3 is built from 16 residues. The CDR3 loop reads CASSQGGRAAGNTIYF. CDR3 bases: TGCGCCAGCAGCCAAGGGGGGCGGGCGGCTGGAAACACCATATATTTT.

CDR3 in DNA: TGCGCCAGCAGCTTAGATACAGGTGTCACCGGGGAGCTGTTTTTT. Translation: CASSLDTGVTGELFF. The rearrangement links TRBV5-1 to TRBJ2-2, with a tentative D call TRBD1 (5 bases). Germline V CDR1 and CDR2: SGHRS, YFSETQ. CDR3 length equals 15 residues. Trimming cost V 2 bases and J 4 bases, with 12 bases left between them.

There are many counts of this clone. The same CDR3 arises from other DNA sequences in this sample as well. This CDR3 reads CASSRGDYGYTF. The DNA of the CDR3 is TGTGCCAGCAGCAGGGGGGACTATGGCTACACCTTC. The chain couples TRBV5-6 to TRBJ1-2, with D possibly TRBD1 on 6 matching bases. V lost 4 bases to trimming and J lost 3 bases, with 7 bases between them. CDR3 length: 12 residues. The germline gives CDR1 SGHDT, CDR2 YYEEEE.

The chain combines TRBV11-1 with TRBJ2-1; 9 bases align to TRBD2. Per germline, CDR1 SGHAT and CDR2 FQDESV (reference sequence). V shed 1 base and J 7 bases; nucleotides not matched to a gene: 5. The CDR3 consists of 15 residues. The CDR3 loop is CASSLEAGGGNEQFF. CDR3 bases: TGTGCCAGCAGCTTAGAAGCGGGGGGTGGTAATGAGCAGTTCTTC.

This chain joins TRBV9 and TRBJ2-7; D unresolved. The CDR3 is 13 residues long. The V end lost 4 bases, the J end lost 6 bases, and 14 bases lay between the germline ends. The germline V gene has CDR1 SGDLS and CDR2 YYNGEE. CDR3 protein: CASSPGVTPEQYF. In DNA form, the CDR3 reads TGTGCCAGCAGCCCGGGCGTAACTCCCGAGCAGTACTTC. The entire variable domain, with the rest obtained from reference TRBV9 and TRBJ2-7, is as follows: DSGVTQTPKHLITATGQRVTLRCSPRSGDLSVYWYQQSLDQGLQFLIQYYNGEERAKGNILERFSAQQFPDLHSELNLSSLELGDSALYFCASSPGVTPEQYFGPGTRLTVT.

V is TRBV7-3 and J is TRBJ2-1, with unresolved D. The germline CDR1 and CDR2 sequences are SGHTA and FQGTGA. The CDR3 is 13 residues long. Deletions cut 6 bases from V and 12 bases from J, with 18 bases between. In DNA form, the CDR3 reads TGTGCCAGCAGTTCGAGCTCGACGGGCTGGCAGTTCTTC. It specifies CASSSSSTGWQFF.

The gene calls are TRBV15 and TRBJ1-5; D may be TRBD1 (5 bases). Germline CDR1 and CDR2: LNHNV and YYDKDF (reference sequence). The V and J ends lost 3 bases and 9 bases respectively, with 15 bases between them. The CDR3 is made up of 14 amino acids. This chain's CDR3 is CATSRGGIRGPQHF. In nucleotides, the CDR3 is TGTGCCACCAGCAGGGGGGGAATCCGGGGGCCCCAGCATTTT.

The chain recombines TRBV3-1 (or the pseudogene TRBV3-2) with TRBJ2-3, with 10 nucleotides matching TRBD2. This CDR3 has 16 amino acids. Looked up from germline, CDR1 is LGHDT and CDR2 is YNNKEL (reference sequence). Trimming took 4 bases from V and 3 from J; bases not matched to a gene: 7. The chain's CDR3 is CASSPRLAGVTDTQYF. DNA of the CDR3: TGTGCCAGCAGCCCGAGGCTAGCGGGAGTTACAGATACGCAGTATTTT.

The chain joins TRBV6-5 to TRBJ2-3, with a possible D match to TRBD2 (6 bases). Trimming took off 8 bases at V and 4 bases at J, with 16 bases between the two ends. This CDR3 has 14 residues. Per germline, CDR1 MNHEY and CDR2 SVGAGI. The CDR3: CASAGRDIPDTQYF. The CDR3 nucleotides are TGTGCCAGCGCGGGACGGGATATTCCAGATACGCAGTATTTT.

The chain recombines TRBV5-1 with TRBJ2-1; 10 bases agree with TRBD2. The CDR3 is 15 residues long. With V trimmed by 0 bases and J by 8 bases, 5 bases remained unmatched. CDR1 and CDR2 from the germline V gene are SGHRS and YFSETQ. The CDR3 protein is CASSLGAGGPYEQFF. In DNA, the CDR3 is TGCGCCAGCAGCTTGGGAGCGGGGGGGCCTTATGAGCAGTTCTTC.

The CDR3, as DNA: TGTGCCAGCAGCTTGGGGGTGTCTAACTATGGCTACACCTTC. This sequence encodes CASSLGVSNYGYTF. The rearrangement joins TRBV6-5 to TRBJ1-2, with D possibly being TRBD1 (5 bases). CDR1 is MNHEY and CDR2 is SVGAGI in the germline V gene. The CDR3 has 14 residues. V was pared by 6 bases and J by 0 bases, with 11 bases between.

The rearrangement links TRBV5-1 to TRBJ1-2; TRBD1 might be the D (6 bases). CDR3 length: 12 residues. Germline V lookup: CDR1 SGHRS, CDR2 YFSETQ. Trimming cost V 4 bases and J 5 bases, with 9 bases left between them. The CDR3 DNA follows: TGCGCCAGCAGCCTGGGACAATATGGCTACACCTTC. Translating it yields CASSLGQYGYTF.

This clone was counted a single time. The chain joins TRBV13 to TRBJ2-2, with D perhaps matching TRBD1 (6 bases). Germline lookup yields CDR1 PRHDT and CDR2 FYEKMQ (reference sequence). The V and J ends lost 1 base and 2 bases respectively, with 11 bases between them. This CDR3 comprises 16 residues. CDR3 sequence (DNA): TGTGCCAGCAGCTTAGTACGGGACACCAACACCGGGGAGCTGTTTTTT. Translated: CASSLVRDTNTGELFF.

This clone was seen a handful of times. The genes are TRBV14 and TRBJ1-1; D is uncertain. Looked up from germline, CDR1 is SGHDN and CDR2 is FVKESK. This CDR3 comprises 13 residues. V was shortened by 0 bases and J by 10 bases, with 12 bases between the two germline ends. CDR3 coding DNA: TGTGCCAGCAGCCAAGACTGGGGTGAATTAGCTTTCTTT. It yields the protein CASSQDWGELAFF.

The gene calls are TRBV20-1 and TRBJ2-7; D is perhaps TRBD2 (6 bases). Per the germline V gene, CDR1 is DFQATT and CDR2 is SNEGSKA (reference sequence). The CDR3 runs to 10 residues. V lost 6 bases and J 6 bases, leaving 9 bases between the germline ends. CDR3: CSATRGEQYF. The CDR3 DNA reads TGCAGTGCGACTAGAGGCGAGCAGTACTTC.

The chain combines TRBV19 with TRBJ2-5; 16 bases agree with TRBD2. This CDR3 spans 19 amino acids. The ends lost 6 bases at V and 5 bases at J; junction bases unmatched: 15. From germline, CDR1 is LNHDA and CDR2 SQIVND (reference sequence). CDR3 loop: CASSSRSPGLAGGGETQYF. As DNA, the CDR3 is TGTGCCAGTAGCAGCCGCAGCCCGGGACTAGCGGGAGGGGGGGAGACCCAGTACTTC.

This clone has just one count. The rearrangement links TRBV6-5 to TRBJ1-4, with TRBD1 matching 7 bases. The germline V gene has CDR1 MNHEY and CDR2 SVGAGI. The CDR3 has 15 residues. Unmatched junction bases numbered 5, after V lost 7 bases and J lost 0 bases. The CDR3 DNA is TGTGCCAGCACCCTTGGACAGGCAACTAATGAAAAACTGTTTTTT. This sequence encodes CASTLGQATNEKLFF.

This chain links TRBV6-5 with TRBJ1-2; D is unclear. V was clipped by 4 bases and J by 0 bases, with 9 bases between them. This CDR3 contains 14 residues. The V gene's germline CDR1 is MNHEY and CDR2 SVGAGI. CDR3 protein: CASSSPPSNYGYTF. The CDR3 bases are TGTGCCAGCAGTTCTCCTCCCTCTAACTATGGCTACACCTTC.

V is TRBV11-3 and J is TRBJ2-1; D possibly corresponds to TRBD1 (7 bases). Trimming pared 4 bases from V and 2 bases from J, leaving 12 bases between. Germline CDR1 SGHNT, CDR2 YENEEA. This CDR3 is 15 amino acids long. CDR3 nucleotides: TGTGCCAGCAGCTGGGGGGACAGTACCTACAATGAGCAGTTCTTC. It encodes CASSWGDSTYNEQFF.

The chain couples TRBV5-5 to TRBJ1-5, with D tentatively TRBD1 (6 bases). The CDR3 has 14 residues. The germline V and J ends were trimmed by 2 bases and 5 bases, with 11 bases remaining between them. Germline V gene lookup returns CDR1 SGHKS and CDR2 YYEKEE (reference sequence). DNA for the CDR3: TGTGCCAGCAGCTTTGAGAGGGGGGATCAGCCCCAGCATTTT. Its protein product is CASSFERGDQPQHF.

The chain couples TRBV3-1 (or the pseudogene TRBV3-2) to TRBJ1-5, with 7 bases aligning to TRBD1. Germline values: CDR1 LGHDT, CDR2 YNNKEL (reference sequence). CDR3 length: 14 amino acids. Losses at the gene ends were 0 bases for V and 8 bases for J; bases not matched to a gene: 4. The CDR3 DNA reads as TGTGCCAGCAGCCAAGATCAGGGGGACGAGCCCCAGCATTTT. Translating it yields CASSQDQGDEPQHF.